This T cell receptor (beta chain) was found in a study of early T cells in non-severe SARS-CoV-2 infection. Across the study: RNA in bulk from unsorted whole blood was sequenced, and chains were unpaired.

Researchers tagged individual cDNA molecules with unique molecular identifiers. TCRdb reprocessed the 5' RACE reads with MiXCR, giving one entry per CDR3 protein. In the table there are 55,000 to 70,000 distinct CDR3 sequences, 5.6% of which are singletons. Whole-study findings and limits: Matching results from VDJdb favored anti-spike CD8 responses, leaving private and CD4 specificities undetected.

A few counts support this clonotype. Its target is unknown. This CDR3 is built from 15 residues. J was trimmed by 2 bases and V by 5 bases; bases with no gene match: 7. The germline CDR1 and CDR2 sequences are MGHDK and SYGVNS. This clonotype was sampled from an adult who was a healthcare worker with PCR-confirmed SARS-CoV-2 infection or an uninfected control (not recorded which). The sequenced sample consisted of whole blood. The chain is built from TRBV25-1 and TRBJ1-2; 8 bases fit TRBD1. The CDR3 is CASSSRTGNNYGYTF. DNA of the CDR3: TGTGCCAGCAGTTCTCGGACAGGGAACAACTATGGCTACACCTTC.